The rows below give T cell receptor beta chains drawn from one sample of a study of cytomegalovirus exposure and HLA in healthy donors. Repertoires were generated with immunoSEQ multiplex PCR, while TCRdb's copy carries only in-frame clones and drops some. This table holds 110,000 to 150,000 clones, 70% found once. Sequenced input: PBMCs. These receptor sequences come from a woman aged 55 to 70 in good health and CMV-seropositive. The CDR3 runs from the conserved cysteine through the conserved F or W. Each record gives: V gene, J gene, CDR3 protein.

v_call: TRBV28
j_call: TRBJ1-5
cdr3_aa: CASAPNSDQPQHF

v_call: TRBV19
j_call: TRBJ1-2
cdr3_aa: CASSILAGGYGYTF

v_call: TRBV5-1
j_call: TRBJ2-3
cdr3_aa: CASSLMGQGTDTQYF

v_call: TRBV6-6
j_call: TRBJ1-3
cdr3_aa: CASTNGGAGNTIYF

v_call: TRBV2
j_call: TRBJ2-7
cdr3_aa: CASSDGTGSYEQYF

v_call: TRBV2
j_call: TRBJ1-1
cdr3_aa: CASSQGQGNTEAFF

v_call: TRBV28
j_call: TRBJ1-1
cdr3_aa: CASLSMNTEAFF

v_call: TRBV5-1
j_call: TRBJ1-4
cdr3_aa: CASSLLPKGGLANEKLFF

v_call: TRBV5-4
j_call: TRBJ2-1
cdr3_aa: CASSLDPGAYNEQFF

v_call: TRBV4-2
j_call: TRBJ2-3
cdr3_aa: CAKKGQGIDTQYF

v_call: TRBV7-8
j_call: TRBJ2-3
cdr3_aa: CASSPGVGSPLTDTQYF

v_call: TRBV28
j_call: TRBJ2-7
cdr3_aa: CASSVMGRSYEQYF

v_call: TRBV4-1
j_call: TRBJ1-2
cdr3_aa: CASSQGTGGLDTF

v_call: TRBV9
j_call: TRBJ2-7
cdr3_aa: CASSVGGRVSEQYF

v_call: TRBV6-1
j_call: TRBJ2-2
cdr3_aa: CASRAGLATSGELFF

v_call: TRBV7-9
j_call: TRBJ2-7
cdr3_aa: CASSTGSYEQYF

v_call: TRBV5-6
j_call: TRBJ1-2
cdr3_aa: CASSWTGYNYGYTF

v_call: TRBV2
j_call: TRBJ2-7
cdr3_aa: CASTGLAGAYEQYF

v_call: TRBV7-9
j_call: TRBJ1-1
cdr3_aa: CASSRTGGRGYTEAFF